These 14 T cell receptor beta chains were sequenced from one sample in a study of vaccination and CD4 T cells after COVID-19. These receptors lack a known antigen. Documented time point: late sampling 161 to 241 days after vaccination in a few convalescent patients. Treatment indicated: 10-day PBMC culture with coronavirus spike peptide pools or control peptides (ViraFEST assay). Sequencing of DNA taken from cultured CD4+ T cells relied on the Oncomine TCR Beta short-read assay. TCRdb reprocessed the PCR reads with MiXCR, giving one entry per CDR3 protein. The table lists about 22,000 distinct CDR3 sequences, roughly 33% of them singletons. Here the sequenced sample was CD4+ T cells from blood, cultured in vitro, taken about 7 months after SARS-CoV-2 vaccination. The receptor set was obtained from a human donor who had recovered from COVID-19.

This clonotype appeared once. CDR3 in DNA: TGTGCCATCAGTCCCCTCGAGGGGATTGAAGCTTTCTTT. It is translated as CAISPLEGIEAFF. The chain employs TRBV10-3 and TRBJ1-1, with D perhaps TRBD1 (5 bases). CDR1 and CDR2 from the germline V gene are ENHRY and SYGVKD. With 5 bases removed from V and 7 bases from J, the gap between germline ends came to 14 bases. The CDR3 spans 13 residues.

J is TRBJ2-7 and V is TRBV20-1; 10 nucleotides line up with TRBD2. Unmatched junction bases numbered 0, after V lost 2 bases and J lost 2 bases. Germline lookup yields CDR1 DFQATT and CDR2 SNEGSKA (reference sequence). This CDR3 spans 13 amino acids. The CDR3 nucleotides are TGCAGTGCTAGACTAGCGGGGGCCTACGAGCAGTACTTC. It yields the protein CSARLAGAYEQYF.

This clonotype has only a few counts. The chain recombines TRBV6-1 with TRBJ1-3, with D possibly TRBD1 on 6 matching bases. The CDR3 contains 14 residues. V lost 6 bases and J lost 5, with 14 bases in between. Germline CDR1 reads MNHNS; CDR2 reads SASEGT. The CDR3 is CASSPTGSRNTIYF. The CDR3 bases are TGTGCCAGCAGCCCCACAGGGTCCAGAAACACCATATATTTT.

This chain connects TRBV5-4 to TRBJ2-7; D is possibly TRBD1 (5 bases). This CDR3 has 12 amino acids. Germline V CDR1 and CDR2: SGHNT, YYREEE (reference sequence). The V end lost 0 bases, the J end lost 6 bases, and 7 bases lay between the germline ends. Here the CDR3 DNA reads TGTGCCAGCAGCTTGGGAACAGGCGAGCAGTACTTC. Its translation: CASSLGTGEQYF.

This clonotype showed up just a few times. The V call is TRBV7-9, the J call TRBJ2-7; 7 positions match TRBD2. The CDR3 contains 15 residues. Germline CDR1 SEHNR, CDR2 FQNEAQ (reference sequence). The trim removed 5 bases at V and 7 bases at J, leaving 14 bases unmatched. The CDR3 region is CASSTSSGGREEQYF. Here the CDR3 DNA reads TGTGCCAGCAGCACCTCGTCCGGGGGGAGGGAAGAGCAGTACTTC.

J is TRBJ1-1 and V is TRBV29-1; D might be TRBD1 (6 bases). In germline, CDR1 is SQVTM, CDR2 ANQGSEA. V dropped 7 bases and J dropped 8 bases, with 17 bases sitting between them. The CDR3 loop spans 12 amino acids. The CDR3 sequence is CSGRSGRGEAFF. In DNA form, the CDR3 reads TGCAGCGGACGATCGGGCAGGGGCGAAGCTTTCTTT.

This clonotype is labeled as medium-sized. V is TRBV6-7 and J is TRBJ1-5, with unresolved D. TRBV6-7 is placed among ORFs of uncertain function. The CDR3 is made up of 12 amino acids. V lost 6 bases to trimming and J lost 13 bases, with 16 bases between them. The CDR3 DNA reads TGTGCCAGCAGGCGGACCAGCCTAACGCAGCATTTT. Protein: CASRRTSLTQHF.

This clonotype was picked up a small number of times. The chain has TRBV6-1 and TRBJ1-1; the D is unclear. CDR3 length equals 14 residues. V lost 8 bases and J 6 bases, leaving 19 bases between the germline ends. CDR1 is MNHNS, CDR2 SASEGT, per germline. This CDR3 is CASHLTTPGPEAFF. CDR3 sequence (DNA): TGTGCCAGCCACCTCACGACTCCCGGGCCTGAAGCTTTCTTT.

This chain uses TRBV6-1 with TRBJ1-5, with TRBD1 matching 12 bases. CDR1 is MNHNS, CDR2 SASEGT, per germline. There are 17 residues in the CDR3. V was clipped by 7 bases and J by 0 bases; unmatched bases: 7. CDR3 sequence reads: CASTGGTGGSSNQPQHF. In nucleotides, the CDR3 is TGTGCCAGCACGGGGGGGACAGGGGGCAGTAGCAATCAGCCCCAGCATTTT.

The genes are TRBV20-1 and TRBJ2-1, with TRBD2 identical over 8 bases. This CDR3 contains 15 residues. Germline V lookup: CDR1 DFQATT, CDR2 SNEGSKA (reference sequence). V dropped 5 bases and J dropped 4; count of bases not matched to a gene: 10. The CDR3 nucleotides are TGCAGTGCTTCCCCATCAACGGGGGGGTACAATGAGCAGTTCTTC. It yields the protein CSASPSTGGYNEQFF.

This clonotype was picked up one time. This rearrangement joins TRBV27 to TRBJ1-5; no clear D. CDR1 MNHEY and CDR2 SMNVEV come from the germline V gene (reference sequence). The CDR3 runs 17 residues. The V gene lost 2 bases and the J gene lost 0 bases, with 14 bases spanning the gap. CDR3 protein: CASSLKPTDHSNQPQHF. The DNA of the CDR3 is TGTGCCAGCAGTTTAAAACCGACCGATCATAGCAATCAGCCCCAGCATTTT.

This rearrangement joins TRBV6-1 to TRBJ1-2; TRBD1 might be the D (6 bases). Looked up from germline, CDR1 is MNHNS and CDR2 is SASEGT. The CDR3 consists of 15 residues. V was clipped by 5 bases and J by 3 bases, with 16 bases between them. CDR3 amino acids: CASSKTGGADYGYTF. The CDR3 bases are TGTGCCAGCAGTAAGACGGGGGGGGCCGACTATGGCTACACCTTC.

In its sample, this clonotype was seen a few times. The chain recombines TRBV19 with TRBJ1-2; unclear D gene. Germline loops: CDR1 LNHDA, CDR2 SQIVND (reference sequence). CDR3 size: 16 residues. V shed 6 bases and J shed 2 bases, with 19 bases lying between them. The CDR3, as DNA: TGTGCCAGTAGAGGAACAGCATCCCATGAGAACTATGGCTACACCTTC. As protein: CASRGTASHENYGYTF.

This clonotype has more than one count but fewer than ten. The chain joins TRBV19 to TRBJ2-7, with D perhaps matching TRBD2 (7 bases). V gave up 1 base and J gave up 0 bases, with 19 bases separating them. Germline lookup yields CDR1 LNHDA and CDR2 SQIVND (reference sequence). The CDR3 consists of 18 residues. The CDR3 DNA reads TGTGCCAGTAGTATAGCAGTACAGGGCGGGGGATACTCCTACGAGCAGTACTTC. Translating gives CASSIAVQGGGYSYEQYF.